The 7 T cell receptor beta chains below come from one sample, sequenced in a study of identical twins. TCRdb analysed the 5' RACE reads with MiXCR anew, one entry per CDR3 protein. The sample contains 350,000 or so distinct CDR3 sequences, 8.5% to 10% of which appear only once. The sequenced material came from naive T cells sorted from blood. These receptors all stem from a woman aged 45-65 years in good health.

This clonotype came up a few times. The chain employs TRBV12-3 or TRBV12-4 and TRBJ2-2; maybe TRBD2 (5 bases). V lost 5 bases and J lost 6, with 7 bases in between. There are 12 residues in the CDR3. DNA of the CDR3: TGTGCCAGCAGTCCGGAGGCCGGGGAGCTGTTTTTT. Translated: CASSPEAGELFF.

The chain is built from TRBV29-1 and TRBJ2-1; D gene uncertain. CDR1 and CDR2 (germline): SQVTM, ANQGSEA. Trimming stripped 3 bases from V and 4 bases from J, with 13 bases between. The CDR3 contains 14 residues. The CDR3 is CSVDSSSWYNEQFF. DNA of the CDR3: TGCAGCGTTGATAGTAGCTCCTGGTACAATGAGCAGTTCTTC.

The chain couples TRBV5-1 to TRBJ2-4, with D possibly TRBD1 on 8 matching bases. CDR1 is SGHRS, CDR2 YFSETQ, per germline. The CDR3 length is 15 residues. V was clipped by 1 base and J by 11 bases, with 19 bases between them. CDR3 nucleotides: TGCGCCAGCAGCTTGCACAGGGGGGGACGAGTCCTTCAGTACTTC. Protein sequence: CASSLHRGGRVLQYF.

V is TRBV21-1 and J is TRBJ2-1; the table calls TRBD1, which could not be checked here. TRBV21-1 is assigned pseudogene status. The CDR3 is 15 residues long. The CDR3 sequence is CASSKAKGGGNEQFF. As DNA, the CDR3 is TGTGCCAGCAGCAAAGCTAAAGGAGGGGGCAATGAGCAGTTCTTC.

The chain uses TRBV21-1 and TRBJ2-7; TRBD2, as called in the table, went unchecked against the DNA. TRBV21-1 constitutes a pseudogene. The CDR3 consists of 15 residues. In nucleotides, the CDR3 is TGTGCCAGCAGCAAAGGGGCCGAGCGGTCCTACGAGCAGTACGTC. This translates into CASSKGAERSYEQYV.

This clonotype has a count of ten or more. CDR3 DNA: TGCGCCAGCAGCTTGGGACCCGGGAATACTGAAGCTTTCTTT. Protein product: CASSLGPGNTEAFF. The chain combines TRBV5-1 with TRBJ1-1; unclear D gene. CDR1 and CDR2 from the germline V gene are SGHRS and YFSETQ. This CDR3 has 14 amino acids. V lost 0 bases and J 5 bases, leaving 11 bases between the germline ends.

Of note for this clonotype: An end of the junction differs from the germline gene, which may be a read error. V gene TRBV25-1 combines with J gene TRBJ2-2; D is unclear. Germline V gene sequence: CDR1 MGHDK, CDR2 SYGVNS. This CDR3 spans 12 amino acids. CDR3 bases: TGTGCCAGCAGAGAATACACCGGGGAGCTGTTTTTT. It encodes CASREYTGELFF.